The text below deals with one T cell receptor (beta chain). The antigen remains unidentified. This CDR3 contains 17 residues. V was cut by 1 base and J by 3 bases, with 17 bases left in between. Germline V gene sequence: CDR1 SGDLS, CDR2 YYNGEE. Unique molecular identifiers featured in each of the TCR beta cDNA libraries. Some 500,000 cDNA molecules were obtained per 1 to 10 million input T cells. TCRdb independently ran MiXCR on the PCR reads; one entry per CDR3 protein. The data hold some 690,000 distinct CDR3 sequences, with 55% to 60% observed a single time. This sample is part of a study of post-analysis software for immune sequencing data. For the study at large: Included among the disease courses, which were recorded for the cohort, were relapsing-remitting, secondary progressive and progressive-relapsing multiple sclerosis. Study-level results: A significant reduction in normalized Chao1 diversity was observed in multiple sclerosis patients versus controls. Patients used four to six TRBV segments, including TRBV5-6, TRBV5-1 and TRBV20-1, more often than controls. Under the F measure, samples that were prepared in one batch clustered strongly together.

This TCR came from a girl aged 2-9 years with multiple sclerosis. Sequences were obtained from blood. V gene TRBV9 combines with J gene TRBJ2-1, with a possible D match to TRBD2 (6 bases). CDR3 nucleotide sequence: TGTGCCAGCAGCGTAAGTTTAGGAGGGAACAGCTACAATGAGCAGTTCTTC. This translates into CASSVSLGGNSYNEQFF.